The 6 T cell receptor beta chains listed next were all sequenced from one sample in a study of spatial heterogeneity in lung cancer. TCRdb reanalysed the 5' RACE reads using MiXCR and keeps one entry per CDR3 protein. The sample consists of around 9,700 distinct CDR3 sequences, 7.9% of them appearing once. Overall study findings and caveats: One measure, the expanded intratumoral alpha and beta TCR count, tracked tumor mutation counts.

No cognate antigen is known for these TCRs. Stated time point: sample taken at primary tumor resection. The specimen was lung tumor tissue, collected at surgery. Receptors were obtained from a female donor with early-stage non-small cell lung cancer.

This clonotype was found many times. Being off target in a library aimed at alpha chains, this beta chain has a size of little meaning. The chain links TRBV14 to TRBJ1-6, with 9 bases aligning to TRBD1. This CDR3 spans 17 amino acids. CDR1 and CDR2 (germline): SGHDN, FVKESK. Germline trimming cut 1 base from V and 5 bases from J; bases unmatched to any gene: 6. CDR3 bases: TGTGCCAGCAGCCAAGGAACAGGGGGCATCGATAATTCACCCCTCCACTTT. Protein: CASSQGTGGIDNSPLHF.

This clonotype has ten or more counts. This beta chain is an off-target read within a library intended for alpha chains, so its frequency means little. The rearrangement uses TRBV12-3 or TRBV12-4 and TRBJ1-2, with D possibly matching TRBD1 (6 bases). The CDR3 contains 14 residues. The ends were cut back, 7 bases at V and 4 bases at J, with 16 bases in the middle. CDR3 loop: CASIRGGGSYGYTF. CDR3 DNA: TGTGCCAGCATCCGCGGGGGGGGCAGCTATGGCTACACCTTC.

Points on this clonotype: This may arise from a read error, as a much more abundant clone is one base away. This beta chain is off target for a library built for alpha chains, so its abundance means little. J is TRBJ2-7 and V is TRBV20-1, with D perhaps matching TRBD1 (6 bases). The CDR3 contains 14 residues. Trimming took off 1 base at V and 3 bases at J, with 13 bases between the two ends. From germline, CDR1 is DFQATT and CDR2 SNEGSKA (reference sequence). DNA of the CDR3: TGCAGTGCTAGAGCCTTCGGACAGCTCTACGAGCAGTACTTC. It yields the protein CSARAFGQLYEQYF.

A word on this clonotype: A read error may be the cause here, since a much bigger clone is one base away. This beta chain is a stray read from a library made for alpha chains; its abundance is not meaningful. The chain uses TRBV7-2 and TRBJ1-5; 7 positions match TRBD1. The CDR3 runs 16 residues. Trimming cost V 8 bases and J 1 base; bases outside gene matches: 11. CDR1 SGHTA and CDR2 FQGNSA come from the germline V gene. CDR3 amino acids: CASGPIRQGSNQPQHF. The CDR3 DNA is TGTGCCAGCGGCCCAATCCGACAGGGAAGCAATCAGCCCCAGCATTTT.

This clonotype has a count of ten or more. This beta chain slipped into a library made for alpha chains as a stray read, so its size is not meaningful. The V gene is TRBV4-1, the J gene TRBJ1-5; D is undetermined. The V gene's germline CDR1 is MGHRA and CDR2 YSYEKL. The CDR3 has 19 residues. V was shortened by 0 bases and J by 5 bases, with 23 bases between the two germline ends. The CDR3 loop reads CASSQDSPPRRGADQPQHF. The CDR3 region has the DNA TGCGCCAGCAGCCAAGACTCCCCTCCGAGGCGGGGTGCCGATCAGCCCCAGCATTTT.

This clonotype appeared many times. This beta chain lies outside the target of a library built for alpha chains; its clone size means little. The rearrangement links TRBV28 to TRBJ2-7; TRBD1 aligns across 8 bases. The trim removed 7 bases at V and 2 bases at J, leaving 22 bases unmatched. This CDR3 has 19 amino acids. Germline CDR1 is MDHEN and CDR2 is SYDVKM. For the CDR3, the DNA is TGTGCCAGCAACTCATACGACAGGGGTATGACTTCGTTAACCTACGAGCAGTACTTC. Amino acids: CASNSYDRGMTSLTYEQYF.